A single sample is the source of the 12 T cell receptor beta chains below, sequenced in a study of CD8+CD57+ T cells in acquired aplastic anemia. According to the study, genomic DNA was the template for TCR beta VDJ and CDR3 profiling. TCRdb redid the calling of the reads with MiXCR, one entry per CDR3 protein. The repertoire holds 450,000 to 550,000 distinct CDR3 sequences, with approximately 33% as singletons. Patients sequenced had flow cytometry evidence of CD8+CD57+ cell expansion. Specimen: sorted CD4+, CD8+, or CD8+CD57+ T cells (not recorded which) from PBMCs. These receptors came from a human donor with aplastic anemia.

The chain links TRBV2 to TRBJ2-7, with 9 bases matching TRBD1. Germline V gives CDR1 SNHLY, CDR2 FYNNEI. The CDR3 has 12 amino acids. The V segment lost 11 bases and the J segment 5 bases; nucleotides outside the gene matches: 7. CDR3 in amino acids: CAGRDRVHEQYF. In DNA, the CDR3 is TGTGCCGGAAGGGACAGGGTCCACGAGCAGTACTTC. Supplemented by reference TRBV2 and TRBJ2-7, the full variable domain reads EPEVTQTPSHQVTQMGQEVILRCVPISNHLYFYWYRQILGQKVEFLVSFYNNEISEKSEIFDDQFSVERPDGSNFTLKIRSTKLEDSAMYFCAGRDRVHEQYFGPGTRLTVT.

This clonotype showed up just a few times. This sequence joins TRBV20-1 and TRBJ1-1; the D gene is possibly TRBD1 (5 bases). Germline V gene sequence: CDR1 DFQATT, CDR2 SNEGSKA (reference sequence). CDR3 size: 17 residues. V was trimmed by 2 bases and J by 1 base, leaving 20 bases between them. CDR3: CSARPQGSDWWNTEAFF. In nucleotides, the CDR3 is TGCAGTGCTAGACCCCAGGGATCGGACTGGTGGAACACTGAAGCTTTCTTT.

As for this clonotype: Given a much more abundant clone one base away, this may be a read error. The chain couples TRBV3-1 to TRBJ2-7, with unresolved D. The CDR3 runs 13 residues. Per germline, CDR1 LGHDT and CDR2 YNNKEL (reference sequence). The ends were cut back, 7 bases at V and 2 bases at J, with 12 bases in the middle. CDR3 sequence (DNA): TGTGCCAGCAACTTCGCGCAGCCCTACGAGCAGTACTTC. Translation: CASNFAQPYEQYF.

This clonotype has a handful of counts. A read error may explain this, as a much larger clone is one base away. CDR3 in amino acids: CAAQYPARDEQFF. DNA for the CDR3: TGTGCCGCCCAGTACCCAGCTAGGGATGAGCAGTTCTTC. The chain carries TRBV24-1 and TRBJ2-1, with D unclear. V lost 12 bases and J 8 bases, leaving 19 bases between the germline ends. Germline V CDR1 and CDR2: KGHDR, SFDVKD. The length of the CDR3 is 13 residues.

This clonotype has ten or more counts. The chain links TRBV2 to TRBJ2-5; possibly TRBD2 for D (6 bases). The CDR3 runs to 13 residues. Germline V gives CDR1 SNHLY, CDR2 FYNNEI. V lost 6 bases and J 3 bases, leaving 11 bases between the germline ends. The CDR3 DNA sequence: TGTGCCAGCAGCCGCGGGGCAGAAGAGACCCAGTACTTC. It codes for CASSRGAEETQYF.

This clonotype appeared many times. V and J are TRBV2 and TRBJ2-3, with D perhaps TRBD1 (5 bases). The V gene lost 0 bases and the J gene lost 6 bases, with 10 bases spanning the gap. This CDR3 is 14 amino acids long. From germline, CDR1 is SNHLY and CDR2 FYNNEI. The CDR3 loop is CASSEAQGYDTQYF. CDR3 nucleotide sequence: TGTGCCAGCAGTGAAGCCCAGGGTTACGATACGCAGTATTTT.

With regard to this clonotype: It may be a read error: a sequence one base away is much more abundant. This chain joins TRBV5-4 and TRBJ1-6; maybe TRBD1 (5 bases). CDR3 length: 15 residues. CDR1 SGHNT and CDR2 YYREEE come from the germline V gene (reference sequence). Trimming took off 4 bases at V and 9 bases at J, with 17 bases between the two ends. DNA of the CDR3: TGTGCCAGCAGCACCAACGCAGGGACGGGTTCACCCCTCCACTTT. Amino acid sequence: CASSTNAGTGSPLHF.

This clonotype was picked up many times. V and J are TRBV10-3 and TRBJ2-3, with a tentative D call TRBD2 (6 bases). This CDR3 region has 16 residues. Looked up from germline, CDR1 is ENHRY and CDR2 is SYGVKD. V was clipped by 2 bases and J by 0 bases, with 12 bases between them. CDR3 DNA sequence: TGTGCCATCAGTGAGCCAGCGGGCCCTAGCACAGATACGCAGTATTTT. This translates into CAISEPAGPSTDTQYF.

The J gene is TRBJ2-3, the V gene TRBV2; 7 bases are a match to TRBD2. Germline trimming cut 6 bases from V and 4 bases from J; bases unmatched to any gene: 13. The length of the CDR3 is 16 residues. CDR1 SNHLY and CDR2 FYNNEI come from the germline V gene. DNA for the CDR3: TGTGCCAGCAGCTCCGTAGGCGGGAGAACGGCAGATACGCAGTATTTT. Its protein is CASSSVGGRTADTQYF.

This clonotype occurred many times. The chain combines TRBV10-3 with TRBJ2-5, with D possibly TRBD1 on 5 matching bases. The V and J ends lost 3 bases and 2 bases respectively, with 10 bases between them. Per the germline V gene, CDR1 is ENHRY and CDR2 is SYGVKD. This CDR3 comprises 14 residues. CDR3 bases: TGTGCCATCAGTGAATCTAAGGGGCAAGAGACCCAGTACTTC. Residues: CAISESKGQETQYF.

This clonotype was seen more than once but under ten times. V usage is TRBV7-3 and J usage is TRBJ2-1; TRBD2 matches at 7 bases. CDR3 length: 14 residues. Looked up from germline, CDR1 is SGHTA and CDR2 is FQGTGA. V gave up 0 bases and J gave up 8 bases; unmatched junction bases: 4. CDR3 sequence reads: CASSLTLAGDEQFF. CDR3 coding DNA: TGTGCCAGCAGCTTAACTTTAGCGGGCGATGAGCAGTTCTTC.

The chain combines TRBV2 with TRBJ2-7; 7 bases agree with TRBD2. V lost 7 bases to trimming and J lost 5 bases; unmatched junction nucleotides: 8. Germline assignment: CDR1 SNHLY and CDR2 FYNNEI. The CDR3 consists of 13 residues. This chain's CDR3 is CASTAAGVDEQYF. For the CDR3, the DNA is TGTGCCAGCACTGCGGCGGGGGTTGACGAGCAGTACTTC.